The 22 T cell receptor beta chains in this list originate from one sample, sequenced in a study of cytomegalovirus exposure and HLA in healthy donors. The PCR made use of 60 Vbeta and 13 Jbeta primers. Profiling relied on immunoSEQ multiplex PCR, and the TCRdb table lists in-frame clones only, not all of them. This sample carries some 170,000 clones, roughly 79% of them seen once, and the ten largest clones take 1%. Sequenced sample: PBMCs. The receptors stem from a woman in her thirties or forties in good health and CMV-seronegative.

The chain couples TRBV7-2 to TRBJ1-2; D is uncertain. V was shortened by 5 bases and J by 4 bases, with 23 bases between the two germline ends. From germline, CDR1 is SGHTA and CDR2 FQGNSA. This CDR3 has 17 residues. This CDR3 is CASSPNVNFLDPYGYTF. The DNA for the CDR3 is TGTGCCAGCAGCCCGAATGTCAACTTCCTCGATCCCTATGGCTACACCTTC.

This chain uses TRBV6-1 with TRBJ1-5; D uncertain. The CDR3 totals 13 residues. V gave up 0 bases and J gave up 6 bases, with 6 bases separating them. In germline, CDR1 is MNHNS, CDR2 SASEGT. The DNA of the CDR3 is TGTGCCAGCAGTGAAGCCCGCGGTCAGCCCCAGCATTTT. Translated: CASSEARGQPQHF.

The chain is built from TRBV30 and TRBJ2-7, with 7 bases matching TRBD2. V lost 3 bases and J lost 6; bases outside the gene matches: 2. From germline, CDR1 is GTSNPN and CDR2 SVGIG (reference sequence). The CDR3 extends over 11 amino acids. The chain's CDR3 is CAWSSGGEQYF. The CDR3 DNA follows: TGTGCCTGGAGCTCGGGGGGCGAGCAGTACTTC.

This clone occurred once. The rearrangement joins TRBV27 to TRBJ2-7; D is ambiguous. Per the germline V gene, CDR1 is MNHEY and CDR2 is SMNVEV (reference sequence). The CDR3 is 13 residues long. V gave up 2 bases and J gave up 3 bases, with 8 bases separating them. The chain's CDR3 is CASSLIGGYEQYF. CDR3 bases: TGTGCCAGCAGTTTAATCGGCGGCTACGAGCAGTACTTC.

The rearrangement joins TRBV21-1 to TRBJ2-5; TRBD2, the D gene given by the table, was not confirmed from the DNA. TRBV21-1 is designated a pseudogene. CDR3 length: 13 residues. The CDR3 spells CARRLAGVETQYF. The CDR3, as DNA: TGTGCCAGACGACTAGCGGGGGTGGAGACCCAGTACTTC.

This clone was picked up a small number of times. This chain links TRBV7-9 with TRBJ1-4; maybe TRBD1 (6 bases). This CDR3 region has 14 residues. Germline values: CDR1 SEHNR, CDR2 FQNEAQ (reference sequence). V was pared by 5 bases and J by 5 bases, with 12 bases between. CDR3 in amino acids: CASSVGHPNEKLFF. The CDR3 coding sequence is TGTGCCAGCAGCGTGGGACACCCGAATGAAAAACTGTTTTTT.

The V and J genes are TRBV30 and TRBJ1-2; D perhaps matches TRBD1 (6 bases). This CDR3 has 13 residues. The germline CDR1 and CDR2 sequences are GTSNPN and SVGIG (reference sequence). Trimming shortened V by 7 bases and J by 4 bases, and 16 bases separated the two germline ends. The CDR3 reads CAFSSGASYGYTF. CDR3 coding DNA: TGTGCCTTTTCGTCAGGGGCGAGCTATGGCTACACCTTC.

This clone was seen a single time. The chain couples TRBV12-5 to TRBJ1-1; D is possibly TRBD1 (6 bases). Germline CDR1 and CDR2: LGHNT and FRNRAP. The CDR3 consists of 14 residues. V lost 7 bases and J 2 bases, leaving 14 bases between the germline ends. The CDR3 loop is CASDGRTVNTEAFF. The CDR3, as DNA: TGTGCTAGTGACGGTAGGACAGTCAACACTGAAGCTTTCTTT.

The CDR3 protein is CASSEFNRNNEQFF. The CDR3 nucleotides read TGTGCCAGCAGTGAATTTAACAGAAACAATGAGCAGTTCTTC. The chain recombines TRBV25-1 with TRBJ2-1, with unresolved D. The germline V gene encodes CDR1 MGHDK and CDR2 SYGVNS. With 1 base removed from V and 5 bases from J, the gap between germline ends came to 9 bases. The CDR3 runs 14 residues.

The chain employs TRBV5-1 and TRBJ2-7, with 7 bases fitting TRBD2. Germline V gives CDR1 SGHRS, CDR2 YFSETQ. With V trimmed by 4 bases and J by 0 bases, 7 bases remained unmatched. This CDR3 is 15 amino acids long. The CDR3 DNA reads as TGCGCCAGCAGCCTCCTCAGCGGGACCTCCTACGAGCAGTACTTC. Its translation: CASSLLSGTSYEQYF.

V is TRBV7-2 and J is TRBJ1-1; tentatively, D is TRBD1 (5 bases). From germline, CDR1 is SGHTA and CDR2 FQGNSA. Trimming shortened V by 5 bases and J by 5 bases, and 12 bases separated the two germline ends. The CDR3 sequence is 13 residues long. CDR3 sequence reads: CASSPRGGTEAFF. The CDR3 DNA sequence: TGTGCCAGCAGCCCCCGGGGGGGGACTGAAGCTTTCTTT.

The V call is TRBV6-4, the J call TRBJ2-3; TRBD2 agrees at 7 bases. V lost 5 bases to trimming and J lost 14 bases; unmatched junction nucleotides: 13. Germline-derived CDR1 and CDR2 are MRHNA and SNTAGT. The CDR3 is made up of 13 amino acids. The CDR3 DNA is TGTGCCAGCAGTAGGCTAGCGGACACCCGTCCGTATTTT. This codes for CASSRLADTRPYF.

A remark on this clone: Other DNA variants within this sample encode the same CDR3. J is TRBJ1-3 and V is TRBV5-1; D is unclear. The CDR3 has 14 residues. Germline V gene lookup returns CDR1 SGHRS and CDR2 YFSETQ. V was clipped by 0 bases and J by 2 bases, with 6 bases between them. CDR3: CASSLGAAGNTIYF. DNA of the CDR3: TGCGCCAGCAGCTTGGGGGCCGCTGGAAACACCATATATTTT.

V usage is TRBV29-1 and J usage is TRBJ2-1; D unresolved. Looked up from germline, CDR1 is SQVTM and CDR2 is ANQGSEA. The germline V and J ends were trimmed by 2 bases and 8 bases, with 16 bases remaining between them. The CDR3 extends over 14 amino acids. This CDR3 is CSVEIQLSGYEQFF. The CDR3, as DNA: TGCAGCGTTGAAATCCAGCTCTCGGGTTATGAGCAGTTCTTC.

The chain has TRBV5-1 and TRBJ2-1; the match to TRBD2 covers 7 bases. Germline loops: CDR1 SGHRS, CDR2 YFSETQ. The length of the CDR3 is 16 residues. The J segment lost 2 bases and the V segment lost 4 bases, leaving 9 bases of the junction unmatched. The CDR3 sequence is CASSQGPGTTYNEQFF. CDR3 in DNA: TGCGCCAGCAGCCAGGGTCCCGGGACTACCTACAATGAGCAGTTCTTC.

This chain uses TRBV30 with TRBJ1-6; no definite D call. This CDR3 contains 14 residues. V lost 8 bases and J 4 bases, leaving 15 bases between the germline ends. Germline values: CDR1 GTSNPN, CDR2 SVGIG (reference sequence). In DNA, the CDR3 is TGTGCCCTGCGGTTGGATTTATATAATTCACCCCTCCACTTT. This encodes CALRLDLYNSPLHF. The variable domain in full, completed from reference TRBV30 and TRBJ1-6, reads SQTIHQWPATLVQPVGSPLSLECTVEGTSNPNLYWYRQAAGRGLQLLFYSVGIGQISSEVPQNLSASRPQDRQFILSSKKLLLSDSGFYLCALRLDLYNSPLHFGNGTRLTVT.

J is TRBJ1-4 and V is TRBV5-1; D is undetermined. Germline CDR1 SGHRS, CDR2 YFSETQ. The V and J ends lost 2 bases and 4 bases respectively, with 9 bases between them. The CDR3 covers 14 residues. This chain's CDR3 is CASSFEGINEKLFF. DNA of the CDR3: TGCGCCAGCAGCTTTGAGGGAATTAATGAAAAACTGTTTTTT. Supplemented by reference TRBV5-1 and TRBJ1-4, the full variable domain reads KAGVTQTPRYLIKTRGQQVTLSCSPISGHRSVSWYQQTPGQGLQFLFEYFSETQRNKGNFPGRFSGRQFSNSRSEMNVSTLELGDSALYLCASSFEGINEKLFFGSGTQLSVL.

The chain joins TRBV25-1 to TRBJ2-1; TRBD2 agrees at 7 bases. The ends lost 6 bases at V and 2 bases at J; junction bases unmatched: 7. The germline gives CDR1 MGHDK, CDR2 SYGVNS. The CDR3 consists of 15 residues. This CDR3 reads CASSPRGDPYNEQFF. The DNA of the CDR3 is TGTGCCAGCAGCCCCCGGGGGGATCCCTACAATGAGCAGTTCTTC.

In regard to this clone: Different DNA sequences within this sample yield the same CDR3. The rearrangement links TRBV19 to TRBJ2-7, with TRBD2 matching 7 bases. This CDR3 is 14 amino acids long. The ends lost 1 base at V and 2 bases at J; junction bases unmatched: 2. Germline CDR1 is LNHDA and CDR2 is SQIVND (reference sequence). CDR3 in amino acids: CASSIGGSAYEQYF. DNA of the CDR3: TGTGCCAGTAGTATAGGCGGGAGCGCCTACGAGCAGTACTTC.

A few counts support this clone. The J gene is TRBJ2-5, the V gene TRBV28; 9 nucleotides match TRBD2. CDR1 and CDR2 from the germline V gene are MDHEN and SYDVKM. The J segment lost 4 bases and the V segment lost 6 bases, leaving 12 bases of the junction unmatched. This CDR3 spans 16 amino acids. The CDR3 coding sequence is TGTGCCAGCAGGCCACCTGCGGGAGGGCCTGGAGAGACCCAGTACTTC. Residues: CASRPPAGGPGETQYF.

The chain carries TRBV28 and TRBJ1-2, with TRBD1 identical over 12 bases. This CDR3 spans 15 amino acids. Germline-derived CDR1 and CDR2 are MDHEN and SYDVKM. Germline trimming cut 5 bases from V and 4 bases from J; bases unmatched to any gene: 5. The CDR3 DNA reads TGTGCCAGCAGTGGGACAGGGGGCGCGCTCTATGGCTACACCTTC. Its protein is CASSGTGGALYGYTF.

A few counts support this clone. The J gene is TRBJ2-1, the V gene TRBV9; 8 bases fit TRBD1. CDR3 length equals 15 residues. The V gene's germline CDR1 is SGDLS and CDR2 YYNGEE. V dropped 6 bases and J dropped 8; count of bases not matched to a gene: 13. In DNA, the CDR3 is TGTGCCAGCACCTTGGACAGGGACGCTAAGCATGAGCAGTTCTTC. This codes for CASTLDRDAKHEQFF.